Each of the 27 T cell receptor beta chains below was sequenced from the same sample in a study of T cells in Graves' hyperthyroidism and ophthalmopathy. The CDR3 regions of TCR beta were amplified from RNA transcripts. TCR CDR3 regions were first amplified by RT-PCR with HTBI primers. TCRdb used MiXCR to reprocess the multiplex PCR reads, holding one entry per CDR3 protein. The sample contains 350,000 to 450,000 distinct CDR3 sequences, about a sixth of which appear only once. The sequenced sample was blood. The receptors were gathered from a woman in her twenties or thirties with Graves' hyperthyroidism that later progressed to Graves' ophthalmopathy.

At least ten counts were recorded for this clonotype. The chain joins TRBV29-1 to TRBJ2-7; perhaps D is TRBD1 or TRBD2 (5 bases each). Germline CDR1 and CDR2: SQVTM and ANQGSEA. This CDR3 contains 14 residues. The germline V and J ends were trimmed by 6 bases and 0 bases, with 15 bases remaining between them. CDR3 region: CSVRMGRVSYEQYF. CDR3 DNA sequence: TGCAGCGTGCGCATGGGGCGGGTCTCCTACGAGCAGTACTTC.

The table lists this clonotype with many counts. The rearrangement joins TRBV2 to TRBJ2-7; 8 positions match TRBD1. CDR1 and CDR2 (germline): SNHLY, FYNNEI. Germline trimming cut 6 bases from V and 5 bases from J; bases unmatched to any gene: 9. This CDR3 comprises 14 residues. This CDR3 is CASRETGVTDEQYF. CDR3 bases: TGTGCCAGCAGGGAGACAGGGGTTACCGACGAGCAGTACTTC.

This clonotype was seen only once. A single base separates this from a much larger clone, so it may be a read error. This chain uses TRBV28 with TRBJ2-5; 7 nucleotides agree with TRBD1. The germline gives CDR1 MDHEN, CDR2 SYDVKM. This CDR3 contains 12 residues. CDR3 in DNA: TGTGCCAGCAGTCCGCACCGACAGGGCCAGTGCTTC. It translates to CASSPHRQGQCF. Based on the CDR3 plus reference TRBV28 and TRBJ2-5, the full variable domain is DVKVTQSSRYLVKRTGEKVFLECVQDMDHENMFWYRQDPGLGLRLIYFSYDVKMKEKGDIPEGYSVSREKKERFSLILESASTNQTSMYLCASSPHRQGQCFGPGTRLLVL.

The gene calls are TRBV5-6 and TRBJ1-1; the D is unclear. The CDR3 covers 14 residues. V was cut by 3 bases and J by 1 base, with 10 bases left in between. Germline loops: CDR1 SGHDT, CDR2 YYEEEE. CDR3 DNA sequence: TGTGCCAGCAGCTCCTGGGGAGAGAACACTGAAGCTTTCTTT. It codes for CASSSWGENTEAFF.

This clonotype was seen many times. The chain carries TRBV5-1 and TRBJ2-5, with D perhaps being TRBD1 or TRBD2 (6 bases each). There are 16 residues in the CDR3. The V end lost 0 bases, the J end lost 0 bases, and 12 bases lay between the germline ends. Germline V gives CDR1 SGHRS, CDR2 YFSETQ. The CDR3 sequence is CASSLGVGGYQETQYF. The CDR3 region has the DNA TGCGCCAGCAGCTTGGGGGTAGGGGGGTACCAAGAGACCCAGTACTTC.

In its sample, this clonotype was seen a few times. The gene calls are TRBV6-9 and TRBJ1-1, with D uncertain. This CDR3 has 13 residues. Trimming removed 4 bases from V and 3 bases from J, with 9 bases in between. Germline V gene data show CDR1 as MNHGY and CDR2 as SVAAGI. In DNA form, the CDR3 reads TGTGCCAGCAGTTCCGCAGGAGACACTGAAGCTTTCTTT. Protein product: CASSSAGDTEAFF.

CDR3 coding DNA: TGTGCCAGTAGTATTCAGAGGGGCATGAGGTCTGGGGCCAACGTCCTGACTTTC. This translates into CASSIQRGMRSGANVLTF. V gene TRBV19 combines with J gene TRBJ2-6; D tentatively fits TRBD1 or TRBD2 (5 bases each). Trimming cost V 3 bases and J 1 base, with 16 bases left between them. This CDR3 is built from 18 residues. Germline V CDR1 and CDR2: LNHDA, SQIVND (reference sequence).

This clonotype appeared many times. The DNA for the CDR3 is TGTGCCAGCACCCCTTCCGGACAGGGGGCGTTCGAGCAGTACTTC. It encodes CASTPSGQGAFEQYF. The chain carries TRBV27 and TRBJ2-7; 11 bases agree with TRBD1. J lost 6 bases, V lost 7 bases, and 11 bases had no gene match. Germline CDR1 is MNHEY and CDR2 is SMNVEV (reference sequence). The CDR3 runs 15 residues.

This clonotype was seen repeatedly, ten times or more. CDR3 amino acids: CASRQQGMGDTQYF. The CDR3 DNA is TGTGCCAGCAGACAACAGGGAATGGGAGATACGCAGTATTTT. This sequence joins TRBV12-3 or TRBV12-4 and TRBJ2-3; D may be TRBD1 (6 bases). This CDR3 is built from 14 residues. Trimming stripped 6 bases from V and 5 bases from J, with 15 bases between.

The chain uses TRBV2 and TRBJ1-6; D unclear. Deletions cut 6 bases from V and 0 bases from J, with 18 bases between. There are 18 residues in the CDR3. The germline gives CDR1 SNHLY, CDR2 FYNNEI. DNA for the CDR3: TGTGCCAGCAGAGATTTCTTTAGGACCCGCTCCTATAATTCACCCCTCCACTTT. Protein product: CASRDFFRTRSYNSPLHF.

This clonotype has more than one count but fewer than ten. V and J are TRBV7-9 and TRBJ2-1; possibly TRBD1 for D (5 bases). Trimming cost V 4 bases and J 8 bases, with 24 bases left between them. The CDR3 sequence is 17 residues long. CDR1 is SEHNR, CDR2 FQNEAQ, per germline (reference sequence). CDR3 DNA sequence: TGTGCCAGCAGCTCACCATTACATTTGGGGCGCCTAGATGAGCAGTTCTTC. This translates into CASSSPLHLGRLDEQFF.

The chain employs TRBV20-1 and TRBJ1-5; tentative D call: TRBD1 (5 bases). Germline CDR1 DFQATT, CDR2 SNEGSKA (reference sequence). CDR3 length: 15 amino acids. With 4 bases removed from V and 6 bases from J, the gap between germline ends came to 19 bases. CDR3 sequence: CSAKPTPEGFQPQHF. The CDR3 nucleotides are TGCAGTGCTAAACCAACTCCCGAGGGGTTTCAGCCCCAGCATTTT.

In this sample, this clonotype turned up many times. This CDR3 is CASSFGTGSDEQFF. The CDR3 region has the DNA TGTGCCAGCAGTTTCGGGACAGGGTCGGATGAGCAGTTCTTC. J is TRBJ2-1 and V is TRBV5-6; 9 nucleotides match TRBD1. Germline CDR1 reads SGHDT; CDR2 reads YYEEEE. The CDR3 runs to 14 residues. The V segment lost 5 bases and the J segment 8 bases; nucleotides outside the gene matches: 8.

The sample holds many counts of this clonotype. The chain couples TRBV6-1 to TRBJ2-5; D is tentatively TRBD1 or TRBD2 (5 bases each). The CDR3 totals 15 residues. The V gene lost 5 bases and the J gene lost 4 bases, with 17 bases spanning the gap. Germline V gives CDR1 MNHNS, CDR2 SASEGT. CDR3 region: CASSTHRTSRETQYF. The CDR3 DNA is TGTGCCAGCAGTACTCACAGGACTTCCAGAGAGACCCAGTACTTC.

This clonotype was detected ten times or more. V and J are TRBV5-1 and TRBJ1-4; D is uncertain. Per germline, CDR1 SGHRS and CDR2 YFSETQ. There are 15 residues in the CDR3. Trimming pared 4 bases from V and 0 bases from J, leaving 10 bases between. CDR3 bases: TGCGCCAGCAGCCCTACTCCAGCAACTAATGAAAAACTGTTTTTT. This encodes CASSPTPATNEKLFF.

This clonotype came up many times. This chain joins TRBV10-3 and TRBJ2-7, with 14 nucleotides matching TRBD2. Per the germline V gene, CDR1 is ENHRY and CDR2 is SYGVKD. Germline trimming cut 10 bases from V and 0 bases from J; bases unmatched to any gene: 11. The CDR3 covers 17 residues. CDR3 nucleotides: TGTGCCACGGCGGGGACTAGCGGGAGTGTTGGCTCCTACGAGCAGTACTTC. Its protein product is CATAGTSGSVGSYEQYF.

This clonotype was seen repeatedly, ten times or more. The chain links TRBV12-3 or TRBV12-4 to TRBJ1-5; maybe TRBD1 (5 bases). The V end lost 6 bases, the J end lost 7 bases, and 13 bases lay between the germline ends. The CDR3 totals 13 residues. In nucleotides, the CDR3 is TGTGCCAGCAGATATGGGGACGCACAGCCCCAGCATTTT. Protein product: CASRYGDAQPQHF.

This chain joins TRBV7-6 and TRBJ1-5, with 9 bases fitting TRBD1. Germline CDR1 SGHVS, CDR2 FNYEAQ. This CDR3 is 15 amino acids long. Unmatched junction bases numbered 9, after V lost 5 bases and J lost 7 bases. CDR3 protein: CASSQNRGREQPQHF. The CDR3 nucleotides read TGTGCCAGCAGCCAGAACAGGGGGCGAGAGCAGCCCCAGCATTTT.

This clonotype was seen ten or more times. The V and J genes are TRBV28 and TRBJ1-6; D is undetermined. V lost 3 bases, J lost 7 bases, and 16 bases lay in between. Germline V gene sequence: CDR1 MDHEN, CDR2 SYDVKM. The CDR3 length is 16 residues. The CDR3 sequence is CASSFRSGLGNSPLHF. The CDR3 DNA reads as TGTGCCAGCAGTTTTAGGTCTGGTCTTGGAAATTCACCCCTCCACTTT.

This clonotype was detected ten times or more. The chain joins TRBV30 to TRBJ2-2; no firm D call. V lost 1 base and J 3 bases, leaving 12 bases between the germline ends. CDR3 size: 15 residues. In germline, CDR1 is GTSNPN, CDR2 SVGIG (reference sequence). The CDR3 nucleotides read TGTGCCTGGAGTGATATGCAGTTTCACACCGGGGAGCTGTTTTTT. It specifies CAWSDMQFHTGELFF. Together with reference TRBV30 and TRBJ2-2, the CDR3 gives the full variable domain: SQTIHQWPATLVQPVGSPLSLECTVEGTSNPNLYWYRQAAGRGLQLLFYSVGIGQISSEVPQNLSASRPQDRQFILSSKKLLLSDSGFYLCAWSDMQFHTGELFFGEGSRLTVL.

In its sample, this clonotype was seen a few times. Its ends do not fully match the called genes, so a read error is possible. The chain couples TRBV7-9 to TRBJ2-3; D possibly uses TRBD1 or TRBD2 (5 bases each). Germline loops: CDR1 SEHNR, CDR2 FQNEAQ (reference sequence). CDR3 size: 14 residues. The CDR3 DNA is TGTGCCAGCAGCCTAGCAGGGCGCACAGATACGCAGTATTTT. It is translated as CASSLAGRTDTQYF.

This clonotype occurred many times. The chain carries TRBV20-1 and TRBJ2-3; D is uncertain. The V end lost 2 bases, the J end lost 1 base, and 13 bases lay between the germline ends. CDR1 is DFQATT, CDR2 SNEGSKA, per germline (reference sequence). The CDR3 is made up of 15 amino acids. The CDR3 loop reads CSARSQVYGTDTQYF. CDR3 DNA: TGCAGTGCTAGATCACAAGTATACGGCACAGATACGCAGTATTTT.

Of note for this clonotype: A read error is possible here, since a much larger clone lies one base away. This chain uses TRBV3-1 with TRBJ1-3, with D unclear. CDR3 size: 14 residues. Looked up from germline, CDR1 is LGHDT and CDR2 is YNNKEL (reference sequence). CDR3 protein: CARSQDMQRNTIYF. The CDR3 nucleotides read TGTGCCAGAAGCCAAGATATGCAGCGAAACACCATATATTTT.

The genes are TRBV20-1 and TRBJ2-1; 7 nucleotides agree with TRBD2. The CDR3 loop spans 13 amino acids. Per germline, CDR1 DFQATT and CDR2 SNEGSKA (reference sequence). V was clipped by 3 bases and J by 2 bases; unmatched bases: 1. The CDR3, as DNA: TGCAGTGCTAGCGCGGGGGCCTACAATGAGCAGTTCTTC. Encoded protein: CSASAGAYNEQFF.

This clonotype was detected many times. The chain recombines TRBV28 with TRBJ1-4; unclear D gene. The CDR3 contains 15 residues. CDR1 and CDR2 from the germline V gene are MDHEN and SYDVKM. V was shortened by 5 bases and J by 0 bases, with 10 bases between the two germline ends. This CDR3 reads CASSPPSPTNEKLFF. In DNA, the CDR3 is TGTGCCAGCAGTCCCCCCAGTCCAACTAATGAAAAACTGTTTTTT.

This sequence joins TRBV5-1 and TRBJ2-1, with 7 bases identical to TRBD2. The CDR3 extends over 17 amino acids. Germline-derived CDR1 and CDR2 are SGHRS and YFSETQ. V lost 2 bases to trimming and J lost 6 bases; unmatched junction nucleotides: 14. The CDR3 loop reads CASSFEGGTVGFNEQFF. DNA for the CDR3: TGCGCCAGCAGCTTTGAGGGAGGGACCGTGGGATTCAATGAGCAGTTCTTC.

This clonotype occurred many times. V usage is TRBV2 and J usage is TRBJ2-7; D not certain. The CDR3 covers 12 residues. Germline CDR1 is SNHLY and CDR2 is FYNNEI. V lost 4 bases, J lost 4 bases, and 8 bases lay in between. CDR3 DNA sequence: TGTGCCAGCAGTGTACGGAGTTACGAGCAGTACTTC. Its protein is CASSVRSYEQYF.